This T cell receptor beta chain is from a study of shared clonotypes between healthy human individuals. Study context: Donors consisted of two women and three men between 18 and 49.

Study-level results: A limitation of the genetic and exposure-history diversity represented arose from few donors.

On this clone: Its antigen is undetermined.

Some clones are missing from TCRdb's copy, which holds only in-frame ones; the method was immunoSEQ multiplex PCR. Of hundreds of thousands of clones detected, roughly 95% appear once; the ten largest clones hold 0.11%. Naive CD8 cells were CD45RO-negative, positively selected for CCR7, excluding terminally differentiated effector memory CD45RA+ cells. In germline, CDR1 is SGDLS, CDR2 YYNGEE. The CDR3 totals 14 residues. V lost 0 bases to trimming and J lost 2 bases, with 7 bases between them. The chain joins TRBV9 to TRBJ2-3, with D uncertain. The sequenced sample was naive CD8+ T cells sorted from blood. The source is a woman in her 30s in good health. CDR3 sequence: CASSVGGYTDTQYF. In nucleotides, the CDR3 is TGTGCCAGCAGCGTAGGGGGTTACACAGATACGCAGTATTTT.